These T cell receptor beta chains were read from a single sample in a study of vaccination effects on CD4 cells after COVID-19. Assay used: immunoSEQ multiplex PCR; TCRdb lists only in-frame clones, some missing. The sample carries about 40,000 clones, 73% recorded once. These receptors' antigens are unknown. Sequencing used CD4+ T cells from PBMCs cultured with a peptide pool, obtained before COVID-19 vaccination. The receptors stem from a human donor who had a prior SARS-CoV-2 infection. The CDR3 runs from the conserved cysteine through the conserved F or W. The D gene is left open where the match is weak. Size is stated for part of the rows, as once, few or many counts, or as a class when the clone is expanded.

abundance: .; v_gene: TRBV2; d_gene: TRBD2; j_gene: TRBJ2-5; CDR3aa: CASRGLAGGVWETQYF; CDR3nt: TGTGCCAGCAGAGGACTAGCGGGAGGGGTGTGGGAGACCCAGTACTTC
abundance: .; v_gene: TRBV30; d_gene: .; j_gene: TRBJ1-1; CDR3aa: CAWSTRQTFTEAFF; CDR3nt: TGTGCCTGGAGTACACGGCAAACCTTCACTGAAGCTTTCTTT
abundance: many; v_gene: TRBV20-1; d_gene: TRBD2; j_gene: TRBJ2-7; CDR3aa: CSASLGEGYEQYF; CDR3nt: TGCAGTGCTAGTTTAGGGGAGGGCTACGAGCAGTACTTC
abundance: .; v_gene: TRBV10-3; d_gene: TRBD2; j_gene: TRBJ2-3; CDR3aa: CAIRSSGRPDTQYF; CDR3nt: TGTGCCATCAGGTCTAGCGGGAGACCCGATACGCAGTATTTT
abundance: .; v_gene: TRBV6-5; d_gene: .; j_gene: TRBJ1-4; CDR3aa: CASSYLGRTNEKLFF; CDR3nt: TGTGCCAGCAGTTACTTGGGACGGACTAATGAAAAACTGTTTTTT
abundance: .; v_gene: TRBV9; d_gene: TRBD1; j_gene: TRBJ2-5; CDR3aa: CASSASGDRGETQYF; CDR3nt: TGTGCCAGCAGCGCAAGTGGGGACAGGGGAGAGACCCAGTACTTC
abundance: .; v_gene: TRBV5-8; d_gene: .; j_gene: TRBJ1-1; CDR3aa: CASSLLSPGPLEAFF; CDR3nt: TGTGCCAGCAGCTTGCTTTCCCCGGGGCCCCTTGAAGCTTTCTTT
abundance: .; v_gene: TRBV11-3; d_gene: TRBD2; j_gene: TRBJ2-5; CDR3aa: CASSFIRGRKTQYF; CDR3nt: TGTGCCAGCAGCTTCATCCGCGGGAGGAAGACCCAGTACTTC
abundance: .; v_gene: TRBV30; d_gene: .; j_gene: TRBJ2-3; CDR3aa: CAWSVKGTDTQYF; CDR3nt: TGTGCCTGGAGTGTAAAGGGGACAGATACGCAGTATTTT
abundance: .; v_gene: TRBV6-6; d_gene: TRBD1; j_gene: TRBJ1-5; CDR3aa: CASSYFGTAMNQPQHF; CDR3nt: TGTGCCAGCAGTTACTTCGGGACAGCAATGAATCAGCCCCAGCATTTT
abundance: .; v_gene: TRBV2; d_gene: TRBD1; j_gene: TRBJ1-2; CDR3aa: CASTGTGTGYYGYTF; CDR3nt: TGTGCCAGCACGGGAACGGGGACAGGGTACTATGGCTACACCTTC
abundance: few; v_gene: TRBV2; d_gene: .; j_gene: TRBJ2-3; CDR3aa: CASSGPEWQNSPRWLTDTQYF; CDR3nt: TGTGCCAGCAGCGGCCCCGAGTGGCAGAATTCCCCTCGTTGGCTCACAGATACGCAGTATTTT
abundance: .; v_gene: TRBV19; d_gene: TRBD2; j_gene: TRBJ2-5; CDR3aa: CASSTTRGGTQYF; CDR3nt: TGTGCCAGTAGTACCACACGGGGGGGGACCCAGTACTTC
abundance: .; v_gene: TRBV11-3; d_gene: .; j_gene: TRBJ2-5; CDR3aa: CASSVGLMSAREETQYF; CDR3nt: TGTGCCAGCAGCGTAGGCCTTATGAGCGCCCGGGAAGAGACCCAGTACTTC
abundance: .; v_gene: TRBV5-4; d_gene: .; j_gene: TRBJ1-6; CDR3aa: CASSLLSSPLHF; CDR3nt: TGTGCCAGCAGCTTGTTAAGTTCCCCCCTCCACTTT
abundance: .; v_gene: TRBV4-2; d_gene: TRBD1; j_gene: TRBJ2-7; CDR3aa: CASSQDGQGAYEQYF; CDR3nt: TGTGCCAGCAGCCAAGATGGCCAGGGGGCATACGAGCAGTACTTC
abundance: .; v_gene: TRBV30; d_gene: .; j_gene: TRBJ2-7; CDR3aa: CAWSVGAEQYF; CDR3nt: TGTGCCTGGAGTGTAGGGGCCGAGCAGTACTTC
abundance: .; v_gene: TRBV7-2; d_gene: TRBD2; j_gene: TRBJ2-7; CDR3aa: CASSQHASGDREQYF; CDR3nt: TGTGCCAGCAGCCAACATGCTAGCGGAGACAGAGAGCAGTACTTC
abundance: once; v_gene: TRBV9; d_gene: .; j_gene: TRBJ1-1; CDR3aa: CASSRMNTEAFF; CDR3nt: TGTGCCAGCAGCCGCATGAACACTGAAGCTTTCTTT
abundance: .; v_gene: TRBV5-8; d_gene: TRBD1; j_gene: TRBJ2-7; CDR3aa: CASSFRAGGGEQYF; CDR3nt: TGTGCCAGCAGCTTTAGGGCAGGGGGCGGCGAGCAGTACTTC
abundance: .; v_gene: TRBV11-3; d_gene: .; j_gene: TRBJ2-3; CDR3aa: CASSLALGGSAQYF; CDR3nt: TGTGCCAGCAGCTTAGCCCTGGGGGGATCCGCGCAGTATTTT
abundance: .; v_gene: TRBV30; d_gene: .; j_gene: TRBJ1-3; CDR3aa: CAAMRGNTIYF; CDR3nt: TGTGCCGCGATGAGAGGAAACACCATATATTTT
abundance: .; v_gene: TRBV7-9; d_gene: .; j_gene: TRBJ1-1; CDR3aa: CASSLIQGEAFF; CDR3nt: TGTGCCAGCAGCTTAATACAGGGAGAAGCTTTCTTT
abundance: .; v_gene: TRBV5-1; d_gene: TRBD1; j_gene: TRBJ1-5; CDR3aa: CASSLGDSSNQPQHF; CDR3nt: TGCGCCAGCAGCTTGGGGGACAGTAGCAATCAGCCCCAGCATTTT
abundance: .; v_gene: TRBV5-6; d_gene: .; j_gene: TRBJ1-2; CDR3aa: CASSLVRGYGYTF; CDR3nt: TGTGCCAGCAGCTTGGTGAGAGGCTATGGCTACACCTTC
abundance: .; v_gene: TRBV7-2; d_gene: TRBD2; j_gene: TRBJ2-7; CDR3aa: CASSQTSGRQGEQYF; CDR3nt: TGTGCCAGCAGCCAGACTAGCGGGAGGCAAGGAGAGCAGTACTTC
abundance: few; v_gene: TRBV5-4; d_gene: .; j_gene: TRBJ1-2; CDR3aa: CASSEGRRYGYTF; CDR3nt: TGTGCCAGCAGTGAGGGGAGGAGGTATGGCTACACCTTC
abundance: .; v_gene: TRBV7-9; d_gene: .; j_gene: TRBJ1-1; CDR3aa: CASSSQDTEAFF; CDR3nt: TGTGCCAGCAGCTCGCAGGACACTGAAGCTTTCTTT
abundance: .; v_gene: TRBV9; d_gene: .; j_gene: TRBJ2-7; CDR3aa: CASSVTGYAYEQYF; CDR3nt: TGTGCCAGCAGCGTAACAGGGTACGCCTACGAGCAGTACTTC
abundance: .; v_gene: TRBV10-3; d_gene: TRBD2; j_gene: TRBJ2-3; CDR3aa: CATGGLAGARGTDTQYF; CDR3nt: TGTGCCACCGGGGGACTAGCGGGGGCCCGGGGCACAGATACGCAGTATTTT
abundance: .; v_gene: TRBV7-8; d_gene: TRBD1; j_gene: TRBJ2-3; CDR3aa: CASSLRQGAGTDTQYF; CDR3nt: TGTGCCAGCAGCTTACGACAGGGAGCCGGCACAGATACGCAGTATTTT
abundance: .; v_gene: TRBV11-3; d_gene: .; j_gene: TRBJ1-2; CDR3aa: CASSPRRRLRPLNYGYTF; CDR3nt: TGTGCCAGCAGCCCCCGGAGGAGATTGCGGCCTTTGAACTATGGCTACACCTTC
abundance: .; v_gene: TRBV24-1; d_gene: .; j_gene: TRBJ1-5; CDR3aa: CATSGGWRQPQHF; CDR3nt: TGTGCCACCAGTGGTGGGTGGCGGCAGCCCCAGCATTTT
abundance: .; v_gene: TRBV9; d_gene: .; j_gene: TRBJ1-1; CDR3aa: CASSVAVDRNTEAFF; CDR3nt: TGTGCCAGCAGCGTAGCTGTGGACAGGAACACTGAAGCTTTCTTT
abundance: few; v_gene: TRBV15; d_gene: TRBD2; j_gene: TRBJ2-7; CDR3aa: CATSTTSGGGYEQYF; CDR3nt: TGTGCCACCAGCACAACATCGGGAGGAGGCTACGAGCAGTACTTC
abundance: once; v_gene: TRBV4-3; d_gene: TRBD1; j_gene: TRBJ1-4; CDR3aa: CASSQENRGDSTNEKLFF; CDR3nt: TGCGCCAGCAGCCAAGAAAACAGGGGCGATTCTACTAATGAAAAACTGTTTTTT
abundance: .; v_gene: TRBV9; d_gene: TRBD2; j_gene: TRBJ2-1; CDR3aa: CASSVVSGGAGEQFF; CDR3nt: TGTGCCAGCAGCGTAGTTAGCGGGGGGGCAGGGGAGCAGTTCTTC
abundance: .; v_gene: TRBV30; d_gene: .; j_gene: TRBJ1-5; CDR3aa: CAWSQGLNSDSNQPQHF; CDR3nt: TGTGCCTGGAGTCAAGGGCTAAACAGCGATAGCAATCAGCCCCAGCATTTT
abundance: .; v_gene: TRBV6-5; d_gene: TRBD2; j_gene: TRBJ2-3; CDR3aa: CASNFRGGQDTQYF; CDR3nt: TGTGCCAGCAATTTCCGGGGGGGCCAGGATACGCAGTATTTT
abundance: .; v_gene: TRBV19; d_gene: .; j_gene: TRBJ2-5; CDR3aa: CASSIVTGETQYF; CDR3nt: TGTGCCAGTAGTATTGTGACGGGGGAGACCCAGTACTTC
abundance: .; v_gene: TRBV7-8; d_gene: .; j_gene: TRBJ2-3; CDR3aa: CASSLWRAGGTQYF; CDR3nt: TGTGCCAGCAGCTTGTGGCGCGCCGGGGGTACGCAGTATTTT
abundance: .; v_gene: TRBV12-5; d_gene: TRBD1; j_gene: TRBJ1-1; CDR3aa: CASGLGHPQGDTEAFF; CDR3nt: TGTGCTAGTGGTTTGGGACACCCCCAGGGGGACACTGAAGCTTTCTTT